Listed below are T cell receptor beta chains from one sample, sequenced in a study of cytomegalovirus exposure and HLA in healthy donors. Libraries were prepared by immunoSEQ multiplex PCR; TCRdb keeps only in-frame clonotypes and omits some of them. There are 170,000 or so clones in the sample; over 70% occur only once, and approximately 1.5% lies in the top ten. The sequenced sample was PBMCs. These receptors all come from a young woman in good health and CMV-seropositive. CDR3s include the opening cysteine and the closing phenylalanine or tryptophan. D genes are given only for firm matches. Rows give clone size only sometimes, using once, few, many, or a class for an expanded clone.

>NA|TRBV7-9|TRBJ1-2|NA
CASRIDSRYGYTF
TGTGCCAGCAGGATTGACAGTCGCTATGGCTACACCTTC
>NA|TRBV27|TRBJ2-1|NA
CASSFAGNEQFF
TGTGCCAGCAGTTTTGCAGGCAATGAGCAGTTCTTC
>NA|TRBV29-1|TRBJ1-2|NA
CSVEGVDGYTF
TGCAGCGTTGAGGGAGTAGATGGCTACACCTTC
>NA|TRBV30|TRBJ2-1|TRBD2
CAWSRLAGNYNEQFF
TGTGCCTGGTCGCGGCTAGCGGGTAACTACAATGAGCAGTTCTTC
>NA|TRBV5-6|TRBJ2-5|NA
CASSRSAGETQYF
TGTGCCAGCAGTAGGTCAGCGGGAGAGACCCAGTACTTC
>few|TRBV6-6|TRBJ1-1|NA
CASSLFRSQDTEAFF
TGTGCCAGCAGCCTCTTTAGGTCCCAGGACACTGAAGCTTTCTTT
>NA|TRBV5-1|TRBJ2-2|TRBD2
CASTGTSGNTGELFF
TGCGCCAGCACCGGGACTAGCGGAAACACCGGGGAGCTGTTTTTT
>few|TRBV27|TRBJ2-7|NA
CASSLSRIHEQYF
TGTGCCAGCAGTTTATCCAGGATCCACGAGCAGTACTTC
>NA|TRBV4-1|TRBJ2-7|TRBD2
CASSQGLAGDEQYF
TGCGCCAGCAGCCAAGGACTAGCGGGAGACGAGCAGTACTTC
>NA|TRBV30|TRBJ2-2|TRBD2
CAWSMRGIWGGELFF
TGTGCCTGGAGTATGCGGGGGATTTGGGGCGGGGAGCTGTTTTTT
>NA|TRBV30|TRBJ2-2|NA
CAWVDTVANTGELFF
TGTGCCTGGGTTGACACCGTAGCGAACACCGGGGAGCTGTTTTTT
>NA|TRBV5-6|TRBJ2-5|NA
CASSYGSETQYF
TGTGCCAGCAGTTATGGGAGTGAGACCCAGTACTTC
>NA|TRBV7-9|TRBJ2-5|NA
CASSEGLRETQYF
TGTGCCAGCAGCGAGGGACTGCGAGAGACCCAGTACTTC
>NA|TRBV4-1|TRBJ2-1|TRBD1
CASSQEDRSYNEQFF
TGCGCCAGCAGCCAAGAGGACAGGTCCTACAATGAGCAGTTCTTC
>NA|TRBV6-5|TRBJ1-1|TRBD1
CASSMGTGLPLSAFF
TGTGCCAGCAGCATGGGGACAGGGTTACCCTTGAGTGCTTTCTTT
>NA|TRBV5-1|TRBJ2-1|NA
CASSPVRDYNEQFF
TGCGCCAGCAGCCCGGTCCGGGACTACAATGAGCAGTTCTTC
>NA|TRBV6-1|TRBJ2-5|TRBD1
CASRIGTGGLETQYF
TGTGCCAGCAGAATAGGGACAGGTGGTCTAGAGACCCAGTACTTC
>NA|TRBV9|TRBJ2-3|TRBD2
CASSPGLAGGPRTDTQYF
TGTGCCAGCAGCCCAGGACTAGCGGGAGGGCCTCGCACAGATACGCAGTATTTT
>NA|TRBV4-1|TRBJ2-7|NA
CASSLTGAYEQYF
TGCGCCAGCAGCCTCACCGGTGCCTACGAGCAGTACTTC
>NA|TRBV19|TRBJ2-2|NA
CASSLTGELFF
TGTGCCAGTAGTCTGACCGGGGAGCTGTTTTTT
>NA|TRBV27|TRBJ2-3|NA
CASSFGVGGNTDTQYF
TGTGCCAGCAGTTTCGGGGTGGGGGGAAACACAGATACGCAGTATTTT
>few|TRBV5-8|TRBJ2-3|TRBD2
CASSPLAGTDTQYF
TGTGCCAGCAGCCCACTAGCGGGAACAGATACGCAGTATTTT
>NA|TRBV4-2|TRBJ2-7|NA
CASSPLGDSPYEQYF
TGTGCCAGCAGCCCCCTCGGCGATAGCCCCTACGAGCAGTACTTC
>few|TRBV7-2|TRBJ1-2|NA
CASSLDTSGNYGYTF
TGTGCCAGCAGCTTGGACACCTCCGGGAACTATGGCTACACCTTC
>NA|TRBV11-3|TRBJ1-1|NA
CASSLLGFERAEAFF
TGTGCCAGCAGCTTACTCGGCTTCGAGAGGGCTGAAGCTTTCTTT
>NA|TRBV27|TRBJ2-7|TRBD1
CASSLYGQGARLAAYEQYF
TGTGCCAGCAGTTTATATGGACAGGGGGCCCGACTAGCGGCCTACGAGCAGTACTTC
>NA|TRBV30|TRBJ2-7|NA
CAWSRAYEQYF
TGTGCCTGGTCCAGGGCCTACGAGCAGTACTTC
>NA|TRBV27|TRBJ1-1|TRBD1
CASSSGTGGGTEAFF
TGTGCCAGCAGTTCCGGGACAGGGGGCGGGACTGAAGCTTTCTTT
>NA|TRBV28|TRBJ2-5|NA
CASGQGIQETQYF
TGTGCCAGCGGGCAGGGCATTCAAGAGACCCAGTACTTC
>once|TRBV2|TRBJ2-7|NA
CASSHLPGTYEQYF
TGTGCCAGCAGTCACCTCCCGGGAACCTACGAGCAGTACTTC
>NA|TRBV5-6|TRBJ2-3|TRBD2
CASSPGLAGVTDTQYF
TGTGCCAGCAGCCCCGGACTAGCGGGAGTCACAGATACGCAGTATTTT
>NA|TRBV13|TRBJ2-1|NA
CASSPTSPTGTQFF
TGTGCCAGCAGCCCCACTAGCCCTACAGGAACGCAGTTCTTC
>few|TRBV10-3|TRBJ2-1|TRBD2
CAISESSSGRTYEQFF
TGTGCCATCAGTGAGTCATCTAGCGGGAGGACGTATGAGCAGTTCTTC
>NA|TRBV5-1|TRBJ1-1|NA
CASSLGSGSNTEAFF
TGCGCCAGCAGCTTGGGGTCAGGGTCGAACACTGAAGCTTTCTTT
>NA|TRBV19|TRBJ2-2|TRBD2
CASKGLAGEGELFF
TGTGCCAGTAAGGGATTAGCGGGAGAGGGGGAGCTGTTTTTT
>NA|TRBV5-4|TRBJ2-3|NA
CASSLGGASTDTQYF
TGTGCCAGCAGCTTAGGGGGTGCTAGCACAGATACGCAGTATTTT
>NA|TRBV19|TRBJ1-2|TRBD1
CASIARDRGNYGYTF
TGTGCCAGTATTGCCCGGGACAGGGGTAACTATGGCTACACCTTC
>NA|TRBV2|TRBJ2-5|TRBD1
CASSRSGGQETQYF
TGTGCCAGCAGCAGGTCAGGGGGCCAAGAGACCCAGTACTTC
>few|TRBV27|TRBJ2-4|TRBD1
CASSLDRGNIQYF
TGTGCCAGCAGTCTGGACAGGGGAAACATTCAGTACTTC
>NA|TRBV10-3|TRBJ2-7|TRBD2
CAIGGLAGVYEQYF
TGTGCCATCGGAGGACTAGCGGGGGTCTACGAGCAGTACTTC
>NA|TRBV6-5|TRBJ2-2|NA
CASFRNTGELFF
TGTGCCAGCTTCCGGAACACCGGGGAGCTGTTTTTT
>NA|TRBV18|TRBJ2-1|NA
CASSRWTEEQFF
TGTGCCAGCTCCCGATGGACAGAAGAGCAGTTCTTC
>NA|TRBV5-6|TRBJ1-4|NA
CASSATGWTNEKLFF
TGTGCCAGCAGCGCAACAGGGTGGACTAATGAAAAACTGTTTTTT
>once|TRBV27|TRBJ2-5|TRBD2
CASSLEASGRQETQYF
TGTGCCAGCAGTTTAGAGGCTAGCGGGAGGCAGGAGACCCAGTACTTC
>NA|TRBV13|TRBJ2-4|TRBD1
CASSDPGQSGNIQYF
TGTGCCAGCAGCGATCCGGGACAGTCGGGAAACATTCAGTACTTC
>NA|TRBV6-5|TRBJ2-5|TRBD2
CASSRSGTSEQYF
TGTGCCAGCAGTAGAAGCGGGACTAGTGAGCAGTACTTC
>NA|TRBV11-3|TRBJ1-1|NA
CASSPSRLNTEAFF
TGTGCCAGCAGCCCATCCAGGTTGAACACTGAAGCTTTCTTT